These T cell receptor beta chains were read from a single sample in a study of T cell responses to AZD1222 COVID-19 vaccine. TCRdb keeps only in-frame clones here, not all; method: immunoSEQ multiplex PCR. The data show approximately 200,000 clones, approximately 93% seen once. The sample was peripheral blood, taken 28 days after the second AZD1222 dose. The receptors were gathered from an adult who received the AZD1222 COVID-19 vaccine. Both conserved end residues are part of each CDR3. The D gene is left open where the match is weak. Size is stated for part of the rows, as once, few or many counts, or as a class when the clone is expanded.

d_call	cdr3_length	v_call	j_call	clone_size	cdr3_aa	cdr3_nt
NA	15	TRBV7-8	TRBJ1-2	NA	CASSLVGGQAYGYTF	TGTGCCAGCAGCTTAGTGGGGGGCCAGGCCTATGGCTACACCTTC
TRBD1	15	TRBV5-1	TRBJ1-1	few	CASSLGGTGATEAFF	TGCGCCAGCAGCTTAGGCGGGACAGGGGCCACTGAAGCTTTCTTT
TRBD2	19	TRBV4-1	TRBJ2-3	once	CASSQDLGAGGADTDTQYF	TGCGCCAGCAGCCAAGATCTCGGAGCGGGGGGTGCAGACACAGATACGCAGTATTTT
NA	18	TRBV9	TRBJ2-3	NA	CASTPKDPPGGGTDTQYF	TGTGCCAGCACCCCTAAGGACCCCCCAGGGGGGGGAACAGATACGCAGTATTTT
TRBD1	16	TRBV27	TRBJ2-2	NA	CASSLYFRQGQAELFF	TGTGCCAGCAGTTTATACTTCCGACAGGGGCAGGCGGAGCTGTTTTTT
NA	14	TRBV10-3	TRBJ1-1	NA	CAISEGQTNTEAFF	TGTGCCATCAGTGAAGGACAGACGAACACTGAAGCTTTCTTT
TRBD1	14	TRBV6-5	TRBJ1-1	NA	CASSSQGANTEAFF	TGTGCCAGCAGTTCTCAGGGGGCGAACACTGAAGCTTTCTTT
TRBD1	12	TRBV6-6	TRBJ1-5	once	CASRTNRGPQHF	TGTGCCAGCAGGACAAACAGGGGTCCCCAGCATTTT
TRBD1	17	TRBV4-1	TRBJ1-5	NA	CASSQELDRYSNQPQHF	TGCGCCAGCAGCCAAGAACTGGACAGGTATAGCAATCAGCCCCAGCATTTT
TRBD1	16	TRBV4-2	TRBJ2-2	NA	CASSLQQGANTGELFF	TGTGCCAGCAGCCTCCAACAGGGGGCGAACACCGGGGAGCTGTTTTTT
NA	16	TRBV27	TRBJ1-2	few	CASSLFSAASGYGYTF	TGTGCCAGCAGTTTATTTTCGGCAGCAAGTGGCTATGGCTACACCTTC
NA	14	TRBV4-3	TRBJ1-6	NA	CASSQGFGHSPLHF	TGCGCCAGCAGCCAAGGCTTTGGGCATTCACCCCTCCACTTT
NA	14	TRBV7-2	TRBJ1-6	NA	CASSDGPINSPLHF	TGTGCCAGCAGCGACGGACCGATAAATTCACCCCTCCACTTT
NA	14	TRBV3-1/TRBV3-2	TRBJ1-2	NA	CASSQDRPVYGYTF	TGTGCCAGCAGCCAAGATCGACCCGTCTATGGCTACACCTTC
TRBD1	16	TRBV30	TRBJ1-2	NA	CAWSLDWTGFDYGYTF	TGTGCCTGGAGTCTCGATTGGACAGGCTTCGACTATGGCTACACCTTC
NA	13	TRBV5-1	TRBJ1-1	NA	CASSLQGPTEAFF	TGCGCCAGCAGCTTGCAGGGTCCCACTGAAGCTTTCTTT
NA	11	TRBV7-9	TRBJ2-2	NA	CASRPTGELFF	TGTGCCAGCAGACCCACCGGGGAGCTGTTTTTT
NA	14	TRBV6-5	TRBJ2-7	NA	CASSLTTGNYEQYF	TGTGCCAGCAGTTTGACGACGGGAAACTACGAGCAGTACTTC
NA	16	TRBV6-1	TRBJ2-1	NA	CASSEDRGTFYNEQFF	TGTGCCAGCAGTGAAGACCGGGGGACTTTCTACAATGAGCAGTTCTTC
NA	12	TRBV16	TRBJ1-2	NA	CASSQSRHGYTF	TGTGCCAGCAGCCAATCAAGGCATGGCTACACCTTC
NA	15	TRBV5-4	TRBJ1-1	NA	CASSLGDTGNTEAFF	TGTGCCAGCAGCTTGGGAGATACAGGGAACACTGAAGCTTTCTTT
TRBD2	17	TRBV29-1	TRBJ2-1	NA	CSVEQLAGDPWDNEQFF	TGCAGCGTTGAACAACTAGCGGGGGACCCCTGGGACAATGAGCAGTTCTTC
NA	15	TRBV6-5	TRBJ1-2	once	CASSYLSGTDYGYTF	TGTGCCAGCAGTTACCTCTCCGGGACGGACTATGGCTACACCTTC
NA	14	TRBV5-1	TRBJ1-4	NA	CASSLGQVNEKLFF	TGCGCCAGCAGCTTGGGGCAGGTTAATGAAAAACTGTTTTTT
NA	14	TRBV7-2	TRBJ2-1	once	CASSLRPRGDEQFF	TGTGCCAGCAGCTTAAGGCCTAGAGGGGATGAGCAGTTCTTC
NA	13	TRBV6-2/TRBV6-3	TRBJ1-1	NA	CASSYRRNTEAFF	TGTGCCAGCAGTTACCGACGGAACACTGAAGCTTTCTTT
NA	14	TRBV4-3	TRBJ1-6	NA	CASSPSGYNSPLHF	TGCGCCAGCAGCCCCAGCGGGTATAATTCACCCCTCCACTTT
NA	17	TRBV7-2	TRBJ2-5	NA	CASSLAARVRNQETQYF	TGTGCCAGCAGCTTAGCCGCGCGGGTCAGGAACCAAGAGACCCAGTACTTC
NA	11	TRBV19	TRBJ2-3	once	CARSGADTQYF	TGTGCCAGATCAGGGGCAGATACGCAGTATTTT
TRBD2	15	TRBV6-5	TRBJ2-5	once	CASSYVSGVWETQYF	TGTGCCAGCAGTTACGTTAGCGGGGTTTGGGAGACCCAGTACTTC
NA	16	TRBV7-2	TRBJ1-2	NA	CASSLVAGAQDYGYTF	TGTGCCAGCAGCTTAGTGGCCGGGGCCCAAGACTATGGCTACACCTTC
NA	13	TRBV6-5	TRBJ2-7	NA	CASLIQVLGEQYF	TGTGCCAGCTTAATTCAGGTGCTCGGGGAGCAGTACTTC
TRBD2	19	TRBV4-1	TRBJ2-3	NA	CASSQVPGLAGTSTDTQYF	TGCGCCAGCAGCCAAGTGCCGGGACTAGCGGGTACTAGCACAGATACGCAGTATTTT
NA	14	TRBV5-1	TRBJ1-5	NA	CASSETGGNQPQHF	TGCGCCAGCAGCGAGACCGGCGGCAATCAGCCCCAGCATTTT
NA	13	TRBV3-1/TRBV3-2	TRBJ1-5	NA	CASSHLSNQPQHF	TGTGCCAGCAGCCACCTTAGCAATCAGCCCCAGCATTTT
NA	15	TRBV18	TRBJ1-1	NA	CASSPTTGSNTEAFF	TGTGCCAGCTCACCAACGACCGGGTCGAACACTGAAGCTTTCTTT
NA	18	TRBV7-9	TRBJ1-4	NA	CASSPLWGSGGTNEKLFF	TGTGCCAGCAGCCCCTTGTGGGGGTCGGGGGGCACTAATGAAAAACTGTTTTTT
NA	15	TRBV9	TRBJ2-1	NA	CASSVDRSSYNEQFF	TGTGCCAGCAGCGTAGACAGGAGCTCCTACAATGAGCAGTTCTTC
TRBD1	16	TRBV7-7	TRBJ2-5	NA	CASSLRETGAGETQYF	TGTGCCAGCAGCCTAAGAGAGACAGGGGCTGGAGAGACCCAGTACTTC
NA	12	TRBV27	TRBJ1-1	once	CASRSRESEAFF	TGTGCCAGCAGATCTAGGGAATCTGAAGCTTTCTTT
NA	14	TRBV19	TRBJ1-1	NA	CASSMDRVDTEAFF	TGTGCCAGTAGTATGGATCGGGTGGACACTGAAGCTTTCTTT
TRBD1	16	TRBV6-2/TRBV6-3	TRBJ1-6	NA	CASSGRDRATESPLHF	TGTGCCAGCAGTGGCCGGGACAGAGCAACTGAATCACCCCTCCACTTT
TRBD2	17	TRBV5-5	TRBJ2-3	once	CASSLGPTSGGGDTQYF	TGTGCCAGCAGCTTGGGGCCTACTAGCGGGGGAGGAGATACGCAGTATTTT
TRBD1	17	TRBV27	TRBJ1-5	NA	CASSLRARGGYNQPQHF	TGTGCCAGCAGTTTGAGGGCCAGGGGGGGCTACAATCAGCCCCAGCATTTT
TRBD1	16	TRBV5-1	TRBJ1-2	NA	CASSKGQGKYDYGYTF	TGCGCCAGCAGCAAAGGACAGGGGAAGTATGACTATGGCTACACCTTC
NA	16	TRBV9	TRBJ2-3	NA	CASSDSYSVSTDTQYF	TGTGCCAGCAGCGACAGTTATAGCGTTAGCACAGATACGCAGTATTTT
TRBD2	14	TRBV6-5	TRBJ2-1	NA	CASSWTSGYNEQFF	TGTGCCAGCAGCTGGACTAGCGGATACAATGAGCAGTTCTTC
NA	13	TRBV6-5	TRBJ1-2	NA	CASSYRQAYGYTF	TGTGCCAGCAGTTATCGGCAGGCTTATGGCTACACCTTC
NA	15	TRBV2	TRBJ2-7	NA	CASSEPWPATYEQYF	TGTGCCAGCAGTGAACCCTGGCCAGCCACCTACGAGCAGTACTTC
NA	14	TRBV6-5	TRBJ1-1	NA	CASSHFLSNTEAFF	TGTGCCAGCAGTCACTTTCTGTCGAACACTGAAGCTTTCTTT
TRBD1	18	TRBV15	TRBJ2-2	NA	CATSREGQGRVNTGELFF	TGTGCCACCAGCAGAGAGGGACAGGGCAGAGTGAACACCGGGGAGCTGTTTTTT
NA	16	TRBV18	TRBJ1-1	NA	CASSPSLSGTNTEAFF	TGTGCCAGCTCCCCGTCATTATCAGGTACTAATACTGAAGCTTTCTTT
NA	16	TRBV5-1	TRBJ1-1	NA	CASSLVGTRGAPEAFF	TGCGCCAGCAGCTTGGTAGGGACCCGAGGCGCCCCTGAAGCTTTCTTT
NA	16	TRBV21-1	TRBJ1-1	NA	CASSKPGGKLNTEAFF	TGTGCCAGCAGCAAACCCGGAGGGAAGCTCAACACTGAAGCTTTCTTT
NA	15	TRBV5-1	TRBJ2-2	NA	CASSLDLVATGELFF	TGCGCCAGCAGCTTGGATCTGGTTGCAACCGGGGAGCTGTTTTTT